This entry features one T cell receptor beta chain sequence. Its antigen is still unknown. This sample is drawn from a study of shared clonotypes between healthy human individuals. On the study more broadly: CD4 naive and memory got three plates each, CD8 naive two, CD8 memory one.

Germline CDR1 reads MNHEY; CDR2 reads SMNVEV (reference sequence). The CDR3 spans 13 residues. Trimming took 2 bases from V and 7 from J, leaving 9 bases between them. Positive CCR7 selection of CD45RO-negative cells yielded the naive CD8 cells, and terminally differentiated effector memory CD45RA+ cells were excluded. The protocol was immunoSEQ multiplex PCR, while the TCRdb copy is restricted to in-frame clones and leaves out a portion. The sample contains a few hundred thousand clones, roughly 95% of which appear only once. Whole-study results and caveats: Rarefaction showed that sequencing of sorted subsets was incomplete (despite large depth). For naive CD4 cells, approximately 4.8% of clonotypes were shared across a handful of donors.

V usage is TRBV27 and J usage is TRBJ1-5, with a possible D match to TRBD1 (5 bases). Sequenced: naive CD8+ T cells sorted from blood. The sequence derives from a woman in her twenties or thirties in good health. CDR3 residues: CASSLTGIQPQHF. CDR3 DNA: TGTGCCAGCAGTTTAACAGGTATACAGCCCCAGCATTTT.